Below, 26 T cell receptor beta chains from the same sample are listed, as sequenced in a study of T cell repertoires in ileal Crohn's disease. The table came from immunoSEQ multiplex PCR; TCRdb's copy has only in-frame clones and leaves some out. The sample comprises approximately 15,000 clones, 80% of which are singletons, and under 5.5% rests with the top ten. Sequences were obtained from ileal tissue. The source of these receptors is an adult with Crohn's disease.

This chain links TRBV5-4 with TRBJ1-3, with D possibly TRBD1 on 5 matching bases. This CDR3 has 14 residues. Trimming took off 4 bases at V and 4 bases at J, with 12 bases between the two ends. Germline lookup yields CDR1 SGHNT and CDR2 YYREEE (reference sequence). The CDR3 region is CASSRDYSGNTIYF. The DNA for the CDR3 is TGTGCCAGCAGCCGGGACTATTCGGGAAACACCATATATTTT.

Here the CDR3 DNA reads TGCGCCAGCAGCTTGGTTTTGGGACAGGCGAACACTGAAGCTTTCTTT. Its translation is CASSLVLGQANTEAFF. The chain has TRBV5-1 and TRBJ1-1, with 8 nucleotides matching TRBD1. V trimming: 0 bases; J trimming: 1 base; junction bases outside the gene matches: 5. The CDR3 extends over 16 amino acids. The V gene's germline CDR1 is SGHRS and CDR2 YFSETQ.

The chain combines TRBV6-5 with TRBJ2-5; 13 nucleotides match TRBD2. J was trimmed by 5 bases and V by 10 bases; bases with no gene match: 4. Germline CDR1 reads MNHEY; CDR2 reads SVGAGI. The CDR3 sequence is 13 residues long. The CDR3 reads CATKTSGRETQYF. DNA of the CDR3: TGTGCCACCAAGACTAGCGGGAGGGAGACCCAGTACTTC.

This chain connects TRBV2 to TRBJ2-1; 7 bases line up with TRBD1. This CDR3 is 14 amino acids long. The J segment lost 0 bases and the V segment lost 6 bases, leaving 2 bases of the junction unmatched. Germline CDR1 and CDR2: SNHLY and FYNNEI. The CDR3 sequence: CASSRDSSYNEQFF. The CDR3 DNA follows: TGTGCCAGCAGCCGGGACAGCTCCTACAATGAGCAGTTCTTC.

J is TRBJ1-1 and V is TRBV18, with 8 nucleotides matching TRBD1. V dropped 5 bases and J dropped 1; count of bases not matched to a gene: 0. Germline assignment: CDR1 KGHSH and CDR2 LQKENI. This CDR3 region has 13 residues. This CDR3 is CASSGQGNTEAFF. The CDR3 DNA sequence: TGTGCCAGCTCAGGACAGGGGAACACTGAAGCTTTCTTT. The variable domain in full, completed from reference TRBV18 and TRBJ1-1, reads NAGVMQNPRHLVRRRGQEARLRCSPMKGHSHVYWYRQLPEEGLKFMVYLQKENIIDESGMPKERFSAEFPKEGPSILRIQQVVRGDSAAYFCASSGQGNTEAFFGQGTRLTVV.

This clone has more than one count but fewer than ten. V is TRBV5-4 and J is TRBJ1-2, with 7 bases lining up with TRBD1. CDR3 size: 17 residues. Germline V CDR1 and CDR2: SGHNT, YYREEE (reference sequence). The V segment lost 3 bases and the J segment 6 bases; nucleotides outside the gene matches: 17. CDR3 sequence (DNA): TGTGCCAGCAGCTCTTCGTGGGACAGAATATTAAGCGATGGCTACACCTTC. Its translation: CASSSSWDRILSDGYTF.

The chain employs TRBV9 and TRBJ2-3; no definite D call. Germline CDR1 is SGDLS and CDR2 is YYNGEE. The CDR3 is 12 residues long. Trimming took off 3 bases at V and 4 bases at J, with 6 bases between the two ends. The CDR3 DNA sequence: TGTGCCAGCAGCGGAGAGTCAGATACGCAGTATTTT. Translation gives CASSGESDTQYF.

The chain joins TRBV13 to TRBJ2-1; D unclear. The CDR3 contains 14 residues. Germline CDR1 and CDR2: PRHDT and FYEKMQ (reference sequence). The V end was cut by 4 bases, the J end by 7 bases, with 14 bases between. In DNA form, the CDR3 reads TGTGCCAGCAGCTCCCGGTCCGGGTATAATGAGCAGTTCTTC. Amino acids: CASSSRSGYNEQFF.

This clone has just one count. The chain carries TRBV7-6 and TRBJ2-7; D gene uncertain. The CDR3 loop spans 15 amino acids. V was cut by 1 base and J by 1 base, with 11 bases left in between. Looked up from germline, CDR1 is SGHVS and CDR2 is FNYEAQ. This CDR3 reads CASSLEAEGSYEQYF. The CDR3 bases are TGTGCCAGCAGCTTAGAGGCGGAAGGATCCTACGAGCAGTACTTC.

CDR3 sequence: CASPGTLTYNEQFF. The DNA of the CDR3 is TGTGCCAGCCCGGGGACACTAACCTACAATGAGCAGTTCTTC. The chain couples TRBV6-5 to TRBJ2-1, with D maybe TRBD1 (6 bases). Between the trimmed V and J ends, which lost 8 bases and 2 bases, there was a span of 13 bases. CDR1 and CDR2 (germline): MNHEY, SVGAGI. The CDR3 loop spans 14 amino acids.

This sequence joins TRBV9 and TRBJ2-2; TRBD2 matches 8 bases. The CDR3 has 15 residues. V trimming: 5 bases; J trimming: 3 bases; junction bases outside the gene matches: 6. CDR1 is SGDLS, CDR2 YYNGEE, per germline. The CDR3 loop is CASSRGGRYTGELFF. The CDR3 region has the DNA TGTGCCAGCAGTCGGGGGGGCCGGTACACCGGGGAGCTGTTTTTT.

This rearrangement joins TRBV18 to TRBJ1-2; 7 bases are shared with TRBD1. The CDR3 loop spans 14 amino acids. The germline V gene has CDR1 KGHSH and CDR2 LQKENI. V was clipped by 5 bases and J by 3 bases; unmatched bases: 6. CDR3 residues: CASSAGQVDYGYTF. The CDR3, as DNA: TGTGCCAGCTCAGCCGGACAGGTGGACTATGGCTACACCTTC.

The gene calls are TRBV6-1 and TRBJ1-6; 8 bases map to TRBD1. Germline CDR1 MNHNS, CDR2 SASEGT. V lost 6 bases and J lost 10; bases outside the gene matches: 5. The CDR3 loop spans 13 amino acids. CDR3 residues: CASRAWTGSPLHF. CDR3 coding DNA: TGTGCCAGCAGGGCCTGGACAGGGTCACCCCTCCACTTT.

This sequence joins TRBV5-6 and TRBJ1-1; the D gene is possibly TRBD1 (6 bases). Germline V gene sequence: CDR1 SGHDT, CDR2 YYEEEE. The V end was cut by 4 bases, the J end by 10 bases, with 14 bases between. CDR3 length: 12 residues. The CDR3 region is CASSPHRVGAFF. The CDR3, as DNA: TGTGCCAGCAGCCCCCACAGGGTCGGAGCTTTCTTT.

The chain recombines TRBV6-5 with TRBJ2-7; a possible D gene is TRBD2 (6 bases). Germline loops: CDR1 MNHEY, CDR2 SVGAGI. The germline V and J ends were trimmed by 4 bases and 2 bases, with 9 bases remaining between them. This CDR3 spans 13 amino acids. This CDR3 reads CASSSGTPYEQYF. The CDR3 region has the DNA TGTGCCAGCAGTTCCGGGACTCCCTACGAGCAGTACTTC.

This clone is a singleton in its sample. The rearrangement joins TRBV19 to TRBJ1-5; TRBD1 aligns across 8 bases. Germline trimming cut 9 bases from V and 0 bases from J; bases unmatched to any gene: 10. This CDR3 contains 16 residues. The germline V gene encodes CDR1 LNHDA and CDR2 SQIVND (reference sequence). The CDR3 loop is CASRTGRSYSNQPQHF. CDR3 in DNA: TGTGCCAGCAGGACAGGGAGAAGTTATAGCAATCAGCCCCAGCATTTT.

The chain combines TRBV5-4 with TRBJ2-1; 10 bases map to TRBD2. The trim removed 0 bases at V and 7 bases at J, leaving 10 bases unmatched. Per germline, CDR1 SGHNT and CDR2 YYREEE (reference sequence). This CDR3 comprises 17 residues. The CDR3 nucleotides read TGTGCCAGCAGCTTGGCGGGAGCGGGAGGGCCACAGAATGAGCAGTTCTTC. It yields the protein CASSLAGAGGPQNEQFF.

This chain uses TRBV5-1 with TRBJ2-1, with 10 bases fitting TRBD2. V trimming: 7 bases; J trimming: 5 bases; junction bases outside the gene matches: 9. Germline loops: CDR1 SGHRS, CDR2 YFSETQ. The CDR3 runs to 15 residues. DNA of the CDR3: TGCGCCAGCCATGGGGTGCTAGCGGGGGACAATGAGCAGTTCTTC. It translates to CASHGVLAGDNEQFF.

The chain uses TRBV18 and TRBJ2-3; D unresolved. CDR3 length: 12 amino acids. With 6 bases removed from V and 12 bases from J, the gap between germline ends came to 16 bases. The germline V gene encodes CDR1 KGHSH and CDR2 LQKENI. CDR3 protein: CASSRLDPIQYF. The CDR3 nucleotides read TGTGCCAGCTCGAGGCTAGACCCGATCCAGTATTTT.

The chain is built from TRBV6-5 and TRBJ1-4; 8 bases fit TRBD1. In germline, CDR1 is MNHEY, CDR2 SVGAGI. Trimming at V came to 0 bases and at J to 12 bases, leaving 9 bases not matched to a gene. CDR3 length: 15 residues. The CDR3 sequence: CASSYSGQVQSQLFF. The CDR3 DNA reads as TGTGCCAGCAGTTACTCGGGACAGGTCCAAAGTCAACTGTTTTTT.

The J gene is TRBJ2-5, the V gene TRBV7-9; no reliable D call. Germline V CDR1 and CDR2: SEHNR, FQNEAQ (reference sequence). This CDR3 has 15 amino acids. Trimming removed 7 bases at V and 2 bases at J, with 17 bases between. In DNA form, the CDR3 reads TGTGCCAGCAACCCACCGGGTTTTGGTCAAGAGACCCAGTACTTC. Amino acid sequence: CASNPPGFGQETQYF.

CDR3 bases: TGTGCCAGCAGTGACGGCGGGGGGGCCACAGATACGCAGTATTTT. Translated: CASSDGGGATDTQYF. V usage is TRBV6-4 and J usage is TRBJ2-3; 9 bases agree with TRBD2. The germline V gene has CDR1 MRHNA and CDR2 SNTAGT. This CDR3 comprises 15 residues. The ends lost 2 bases at V and 2 bases at J; junction bases unmatched: 2.

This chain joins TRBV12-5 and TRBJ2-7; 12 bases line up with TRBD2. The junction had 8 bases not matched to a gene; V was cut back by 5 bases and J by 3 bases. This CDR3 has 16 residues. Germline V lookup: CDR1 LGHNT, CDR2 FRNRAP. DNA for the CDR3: TGTGCTAGTGGTCCCCACCTAGCGGGAGGGCGCTACGAGCAGTACGTC. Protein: CASGPHLAGGRYEQYV.

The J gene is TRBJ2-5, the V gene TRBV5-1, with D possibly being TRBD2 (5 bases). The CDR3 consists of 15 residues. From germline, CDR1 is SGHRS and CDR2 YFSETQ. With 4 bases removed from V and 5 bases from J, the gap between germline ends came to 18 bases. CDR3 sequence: CASSTGVSAIETQYF. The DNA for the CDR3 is TGCGCCAGCAGCACCGGGGTTTCGGCCATTGAGACCCAGTACTTC.

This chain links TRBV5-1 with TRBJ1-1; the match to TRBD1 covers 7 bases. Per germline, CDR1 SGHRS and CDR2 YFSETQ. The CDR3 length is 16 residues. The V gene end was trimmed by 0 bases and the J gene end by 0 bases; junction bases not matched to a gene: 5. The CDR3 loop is CASSLGAGGMNTEAFF. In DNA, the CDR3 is TGCGCCAGCAGCTTGGGGGCAGGGGGTATGAACACTGAAGCTTTCTTT.

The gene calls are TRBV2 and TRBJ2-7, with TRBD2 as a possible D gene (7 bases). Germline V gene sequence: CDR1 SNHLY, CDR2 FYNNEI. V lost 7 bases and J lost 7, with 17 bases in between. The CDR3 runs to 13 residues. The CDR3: CASNPKGGREQYF. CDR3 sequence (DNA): TGTGCCAGCAACCCAAAGGGGGGGCGAGAGCAGTACTTC.